The table lists the clone carrying this T cell receptor beta chain with a count of one. All sequencing subjects had displayed CD8+CD57+ cell expansion on flow cytometry. The source of the sample is a study of CD8+CD57+ T cells in acquired aplastic anemia. The CDR3 has 15 amino acids. Per the germline V gene, CDR1 is SGHNT and CDR2 is YYREEE (reference sequence). With V trimmed by 2 bases and J by 4 bases, 7 bases remained unmatched. Genomic DNA served as template for TCR beta VDJ and CDR3 profiling. MiXCR, run by TCRdb on the reads, gives a single entry per CDR3 protein. The table has under 200,000 distinct CDR3 sequences, around 48% seen once.

The sequenced material came from sorted CD4+, CD8+, or CD8+CD57+ T cells (not recorded which) from PBMCs. The clonotype originates from a human donor with aplastic anemia. The chain employs TRBV5-4 and TRBJ2-7; TRBD1 matches 9 bases. This CDR3 reads CASSLGTGNAYEQYF. CDR3 coding DNA: TGTGCCAGCAGCTTAGGGACAGGGAACGCGTACGAGCAGTACTTC.